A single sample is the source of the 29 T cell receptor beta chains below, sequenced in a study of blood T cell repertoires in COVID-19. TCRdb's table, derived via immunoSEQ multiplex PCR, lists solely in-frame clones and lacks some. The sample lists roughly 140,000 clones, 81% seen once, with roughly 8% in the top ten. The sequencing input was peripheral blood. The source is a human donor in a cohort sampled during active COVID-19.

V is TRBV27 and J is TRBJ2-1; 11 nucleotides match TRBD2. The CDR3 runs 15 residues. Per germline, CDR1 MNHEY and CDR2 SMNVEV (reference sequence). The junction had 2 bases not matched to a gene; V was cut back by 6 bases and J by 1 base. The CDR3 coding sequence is TGTGCCAGCAGATGGACTAGCGGGTCCTACAATGAGCAGTTCTTC. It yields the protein CASRWTSGSYNEQFF.

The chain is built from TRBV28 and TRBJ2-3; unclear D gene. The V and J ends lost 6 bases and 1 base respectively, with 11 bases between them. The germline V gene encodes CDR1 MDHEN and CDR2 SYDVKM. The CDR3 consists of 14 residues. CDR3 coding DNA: TGTGCCAGCAGCCTCTCCTCCCGCACAGATACGCAGTATTTT. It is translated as CASSLSSRTDTQYF.

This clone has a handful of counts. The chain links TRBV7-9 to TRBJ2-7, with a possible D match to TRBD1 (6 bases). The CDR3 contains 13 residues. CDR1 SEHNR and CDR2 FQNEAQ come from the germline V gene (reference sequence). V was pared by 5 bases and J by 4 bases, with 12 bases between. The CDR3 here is CASSDLDSYEQYF. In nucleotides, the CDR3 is TGTGCCAGCAGCGATCTGGACAGTTACGAGCAGTACTTC.

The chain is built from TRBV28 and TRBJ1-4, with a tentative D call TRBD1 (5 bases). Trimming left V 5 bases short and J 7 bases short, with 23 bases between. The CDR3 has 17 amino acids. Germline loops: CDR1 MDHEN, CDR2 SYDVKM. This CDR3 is CASSPQHLRGYPEKLFF. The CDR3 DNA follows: TGTGCCAGCAGTCCCCAACACTTACGGGGGTACCCTGAAAAACTGTTTTTT.

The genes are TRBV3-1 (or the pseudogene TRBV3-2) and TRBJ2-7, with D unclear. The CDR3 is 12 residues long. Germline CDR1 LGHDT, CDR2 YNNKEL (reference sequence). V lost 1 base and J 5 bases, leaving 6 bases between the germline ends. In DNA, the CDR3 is TGTGCCAGCAGCCAAGCCGCGAACGAGCAGTACTTC. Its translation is CASSQAANEQYF.

The chain's CDR3 is CATSPGGSYNEQFF. The DNA for the CDR3 is TGTGCCACCAGCCCAGGGGGCTCCTACAATGAGCAGTTCTTC. The chain couples TRBV24-1 to TRBJ2-1; 7 bases are a match to TRBD1. CDR3 size: 14 residues. V shed 7 bases, J shed 0 bases, and the junction held 2 bases outside the gene matches. From germline, CDR1 is KGHDR and CDR2 SFDVKD.

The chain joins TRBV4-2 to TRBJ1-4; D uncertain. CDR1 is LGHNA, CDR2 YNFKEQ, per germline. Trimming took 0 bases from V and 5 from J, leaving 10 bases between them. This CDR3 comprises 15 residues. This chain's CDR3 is CASSQDFVENEKLFF. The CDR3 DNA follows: TGTGCCAGCAGCCAAGATTTCGTAGAAAATGAAAAACTGTTTTTT.

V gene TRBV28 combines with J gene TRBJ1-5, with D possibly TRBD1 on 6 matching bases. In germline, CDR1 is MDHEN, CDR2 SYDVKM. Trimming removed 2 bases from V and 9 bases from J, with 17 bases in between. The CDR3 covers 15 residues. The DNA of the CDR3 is TGTGCCAGCAGTTTAACCGGACAGCACCCGAGGCCCCAGCATTTT. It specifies CASSLTGQHPRPQHF.

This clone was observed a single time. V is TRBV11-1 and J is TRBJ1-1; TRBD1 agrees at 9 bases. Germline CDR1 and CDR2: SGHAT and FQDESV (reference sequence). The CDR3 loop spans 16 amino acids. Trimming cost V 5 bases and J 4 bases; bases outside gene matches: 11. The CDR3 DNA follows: TGTGCCAGCAGCCTTGGGGACAGGGAGTCTTTCACTGAAGCTTTCTTT. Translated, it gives CASSLGDRESFTEAFF.

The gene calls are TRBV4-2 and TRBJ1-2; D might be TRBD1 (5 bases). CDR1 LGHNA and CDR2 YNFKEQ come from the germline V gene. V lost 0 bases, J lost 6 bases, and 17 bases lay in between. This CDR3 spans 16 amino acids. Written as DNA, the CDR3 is TGTGCCAGCAGCCAAGATTGGCAGGGTATAGTGAATGGCTACACCTTC. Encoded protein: CASSQDWQGIVNGYTF.

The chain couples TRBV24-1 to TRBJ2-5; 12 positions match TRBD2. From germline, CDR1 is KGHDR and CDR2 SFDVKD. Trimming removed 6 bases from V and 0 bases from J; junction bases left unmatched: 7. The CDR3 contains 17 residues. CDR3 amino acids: CATSTARTSGDQETQYF. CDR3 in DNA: TGTGCCACCAGTACAGCGAGGACTAGCGGGGACCAAGAGACCCAGTACTTC.

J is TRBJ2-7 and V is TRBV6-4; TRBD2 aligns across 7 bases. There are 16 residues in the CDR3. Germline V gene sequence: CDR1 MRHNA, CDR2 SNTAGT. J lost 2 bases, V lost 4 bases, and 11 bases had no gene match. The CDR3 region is CASSGEPGLPAYEQYF. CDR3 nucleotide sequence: TGTGCCAGCAGTGGCGAGCCGGGACTACCAGCCTACGAGCAGTACTTC.

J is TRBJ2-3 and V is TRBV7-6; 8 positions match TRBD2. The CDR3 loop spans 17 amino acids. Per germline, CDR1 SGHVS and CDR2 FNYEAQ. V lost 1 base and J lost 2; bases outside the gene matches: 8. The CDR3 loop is CASSLGVLAGITDTQYF. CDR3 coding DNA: TGTGCCAGCAGCTTAGGAGTTCTAGCGGGCATCACAGATACGCAGTATTTT.

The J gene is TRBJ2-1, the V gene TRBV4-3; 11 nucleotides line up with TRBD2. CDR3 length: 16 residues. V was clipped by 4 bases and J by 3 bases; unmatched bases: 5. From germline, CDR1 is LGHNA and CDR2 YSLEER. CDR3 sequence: CASSRSSGRFYNEQFF. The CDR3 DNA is TGCGCCAGCAGCCGCTCTAGCGGGAGGTTCTACAATGAGCAGTTCTTC.

The CDR3 nucleotides read TGTGCCAGCAGCCCCTTGACAGGGGACTCCTACGAGCAGTACTTC. Translating gives CASSPLTGDSYEQYF. The gene calls are TRBV6-5 and TRBJ2-7, with 8 bases fitting TRBD1. This CDR3 is 15 amino acids long. Trimming cost V 6 bases and J 0 bases; bases outside gene matches: 7. In germline, CDR1 is MNHEY, CDR2 SVGAGI.

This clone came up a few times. For the CDR3, the DNA is TGTGCCAGCAGTTTTGACAGATATGGCTACACCTTC. Translated, it gives CASSFDRYGYTF. V gene TRBV5-4 combines with J gene TRBJ1-2; possible D gene TRBD1, 5 bases. Germline-derived CDR1 and CDR2 are SGHNT and YYREEE (reference sequence). V shed 5 bases and J shed 5 bases, with 10 bases lying between them. The CDR3 covers 12 residues. Filled out from reference TRBV5-4 and TRBJ1-2, the complete variable domain reads ETGVTQSPTHLIKTRGQQVTLRCSSQSGHNTVSWYQQALGQGPQFIFQYYREEENGRGNFPPRFSGLQFPNYSSELNVNALELDDSALYLCASSFDRYGYTFGSGTRLTVV.

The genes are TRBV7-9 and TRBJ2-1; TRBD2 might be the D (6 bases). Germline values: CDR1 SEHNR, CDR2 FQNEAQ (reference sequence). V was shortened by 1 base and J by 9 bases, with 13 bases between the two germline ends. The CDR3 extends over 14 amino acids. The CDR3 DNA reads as TGTGCCAGCAGCTTAGTACTAGCCGAGGCTGAGCAGTTCTTC. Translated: CASSLVLAEAEQFF.

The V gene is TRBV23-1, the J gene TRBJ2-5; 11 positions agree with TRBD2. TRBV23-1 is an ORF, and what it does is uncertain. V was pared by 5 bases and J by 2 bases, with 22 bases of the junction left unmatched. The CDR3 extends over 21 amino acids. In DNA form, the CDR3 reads TGCGCCAGCAGTAGTGGGGTAGCGGGAGGGGCTTTGGTAACCGTACAAGAGACCCAGTACTTC. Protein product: CASSSGVAGGALVTVQETQYF.

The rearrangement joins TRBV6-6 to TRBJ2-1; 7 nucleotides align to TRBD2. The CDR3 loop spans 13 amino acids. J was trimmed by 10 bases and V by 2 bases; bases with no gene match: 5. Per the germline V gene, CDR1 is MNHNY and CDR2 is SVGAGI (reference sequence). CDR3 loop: CASSYAGAGEQFF. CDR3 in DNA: TGTGCCAGCAGTTACGCGGGAGCGGGGGAGCAGTTCTTC.

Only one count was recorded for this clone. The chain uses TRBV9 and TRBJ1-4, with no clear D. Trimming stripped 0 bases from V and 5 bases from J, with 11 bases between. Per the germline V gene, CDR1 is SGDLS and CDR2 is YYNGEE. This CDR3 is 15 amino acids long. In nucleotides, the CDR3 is TGTGCCAGCAGCGTAGTTGGGGAGAACAATGAAAAACTGTTTTTT. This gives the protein CASSVVGENNEKLFF. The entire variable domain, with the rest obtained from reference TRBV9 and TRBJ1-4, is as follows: DSGVTQTPKHLITATGQRVTLRCSPRSGDLSVYWYQQSLDQGLQFLIQYYNGEERAKGNILERFSAQQFPDLHSELNLSSLELGDSALYFCASSVVGENNEKLFFGSGTQLSVL.

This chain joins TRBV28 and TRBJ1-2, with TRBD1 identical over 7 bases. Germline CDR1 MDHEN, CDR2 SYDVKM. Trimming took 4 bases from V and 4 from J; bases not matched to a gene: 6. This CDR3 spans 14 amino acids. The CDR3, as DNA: TGTGCCAGCAGTTCACCAGGGGGAACCTATGGCTACACCTTC. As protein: CASSSPGGTYGYTF.

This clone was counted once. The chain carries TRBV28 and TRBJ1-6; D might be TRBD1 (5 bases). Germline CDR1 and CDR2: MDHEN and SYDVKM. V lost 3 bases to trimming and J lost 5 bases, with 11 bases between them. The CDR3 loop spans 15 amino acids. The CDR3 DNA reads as TGTGCCAGCAGTTTTGCCAGGGCCAATAATTCACCCCTCCACTTT. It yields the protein CASSFARANNSPLHF.

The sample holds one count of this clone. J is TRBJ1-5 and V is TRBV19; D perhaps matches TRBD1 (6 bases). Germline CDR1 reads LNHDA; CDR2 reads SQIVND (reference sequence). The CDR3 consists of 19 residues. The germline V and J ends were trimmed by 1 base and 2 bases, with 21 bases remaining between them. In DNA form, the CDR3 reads TGTGCCAGTAGTATAGCTCTCCAGGGGCGTGGGGGAGGCAATCAGCCCCAGCATTTT. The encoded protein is CASSIALQGRGGGNQPQHF. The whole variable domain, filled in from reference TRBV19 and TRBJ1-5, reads DGGITQSPKYLFRKEGQNVTLSCEQNLNHDAMYWYRQDPGQGLRLIYYSQIVNDFQKGDIAEGYSVSREKKESFPLTVTSAQKNPTAFYLCASSIALQGRGGGNQPQHFGDGTRLSIL.

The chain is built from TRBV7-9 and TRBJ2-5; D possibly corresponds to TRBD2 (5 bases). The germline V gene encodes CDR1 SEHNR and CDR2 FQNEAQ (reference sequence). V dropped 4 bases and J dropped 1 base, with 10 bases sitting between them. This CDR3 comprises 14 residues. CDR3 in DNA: TGTGCCAGCAGCTCCCCAGGAGGCCAAGAGACCCAGTACTTC. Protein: CASSSPGGQETQYF.

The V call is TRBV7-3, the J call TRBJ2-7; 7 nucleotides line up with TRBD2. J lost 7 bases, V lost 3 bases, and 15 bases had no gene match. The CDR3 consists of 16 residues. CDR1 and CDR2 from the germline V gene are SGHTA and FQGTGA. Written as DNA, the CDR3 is TGTGCCAGCAGCTTCTCCGCCCCTAGCGGCCTGTGGGAGCAGTACTTC. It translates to CASSFSAPSGLWEQYF. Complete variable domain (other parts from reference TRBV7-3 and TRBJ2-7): GAGVSQTPSNKVTEKGKYVELRCDPISGHTALYWYRQSLGQGPEFLIYFQGTGAADDSGLPNDRFFAVRPEGSVSTLKIQRTERGDSAVYLCASSFSAPSGLWEQYFGPGTRLTVT.

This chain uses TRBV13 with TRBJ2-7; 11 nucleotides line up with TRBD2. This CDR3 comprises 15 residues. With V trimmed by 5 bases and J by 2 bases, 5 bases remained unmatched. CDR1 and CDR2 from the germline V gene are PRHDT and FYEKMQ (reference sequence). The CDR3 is CASSPGTSGTYEQYF. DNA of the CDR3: TGTGCCAGCAGCCCCGGGACTAGCGGAACCTACGAGCAGTACTTC.

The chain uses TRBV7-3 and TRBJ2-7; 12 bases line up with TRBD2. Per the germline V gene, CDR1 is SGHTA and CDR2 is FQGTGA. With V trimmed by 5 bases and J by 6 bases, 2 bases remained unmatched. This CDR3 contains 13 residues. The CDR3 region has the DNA TGTGCCAGCAGCAGACTAGCGGGAGTCGAGCAGTACTTC. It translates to CASSRLAGVEQYF.

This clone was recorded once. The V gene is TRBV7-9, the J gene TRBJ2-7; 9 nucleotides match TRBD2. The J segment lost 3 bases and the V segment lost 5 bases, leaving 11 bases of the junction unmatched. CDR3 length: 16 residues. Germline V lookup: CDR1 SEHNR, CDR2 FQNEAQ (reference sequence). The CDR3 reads CASSPLASGRNYEQYF. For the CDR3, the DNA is TGTGCCAGCAGCCCCCTGGCCAGCGGGAGGAACTACGAGCAGTACTTC.

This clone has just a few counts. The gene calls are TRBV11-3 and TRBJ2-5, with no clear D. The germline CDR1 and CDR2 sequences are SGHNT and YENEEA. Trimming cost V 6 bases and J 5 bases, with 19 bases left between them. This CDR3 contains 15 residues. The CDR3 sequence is CASSPQFILFETQYF. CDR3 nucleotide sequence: TGTGCCAGCAGTCCCCAGTTCATCCTCTTTGAGACCCAGTACTTC. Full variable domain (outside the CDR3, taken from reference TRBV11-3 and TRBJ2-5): EAGVVQSPRYKIIEKKQPVAFWCNPISGHNTLYWYLQNLGQGPELLIRYENEEAVDDSQLPKDRFSAERLKGVDSTLKIQPAELGDSAVYLCASSPQFILFETQYFGPGTRLLVL.